This is a list of T cell receptor beta chains from one sample in a study of blood T cells in healthy people across ages. From the 5' RACE reads, TCRdb called clonotypes with MiXCR, one entry per CDR3 protein. The sample has about 800,000 distinct CDR3 sequences, 55% to 75% seen once. Material: blood. The receptors stem from a man under 40 in good health. CDR3s leave out the opening cysteine and the closing phenylalanine or tryptophan. The order of the fields is CDR3 protein, V gene, J gene.

ASSPSTGEGYT,TRBV11-2,TRBJ1-2
ASSRGHNYGYT,TRBV12-3/TRBV12-4,TRBJ1-2
ASSLLVRSHSSTDTQY,TRBV28,TRBJ2-3
ASSPPGSTYNEQF,TRBV7-2,TRBJ2-1
ASSTDASSYNEQF,TRBV11-2,TRBJ2-1
ASTGTSGILTIDEQF,TRBV28,TRBJ2-1
ASRPNNYNNEQY,TRBV11-1,TRBJ2-7
ASSFSIGPYEQY,TRBV27,NA
ASSVEPSTDTQY,TRBV5-1,TRBJ2-3
SARAVGETQY,TRBV20-1,TRBJ2-5
SAAPGTAKNIQY,TRBV20-1,TRBJ2-4
ASGQGSYAGELF,TRBV5-5,TRBJ2-2
ASSQRETLSYEQY,TRBV13,TRBJ2-7
ASSLEDRYDEQF,TRBV7-9,TRBJ2-1
ASSPQGQAYNEQF,TRBV5-5,TRBJ2-1
ASSGDRDSHIQY,TRBV7-3,TRBJ2-4
AISEQGSNYGYT,TRBV10-3,TRBJ1-2
SASVNLQGSDGYT,TRBV20-1,TRBJ1-2
AISETGEYEQY,TRBV10-3,NA
ASSLLAGGRNEQF,TRBV6-2/TRBV6-3,TRBJ2-1
ASNGQGLLDGTQY,TRBV11-2,TRBJ2-3
SARGATASTDTQY,TRBV20-1,TRBJ2-3
ASSPHQRGNSYNSPLH,TRBV7-2,TRBJ1-6
ASSVGQGAGGYEQY,TRBV9,TRBJ2-7
ASSLVAWGSQETQY,TRBV7-2,NA
ATSARLGTSSSYEQY,TRBV24-1,TRBJ2-7
ASSPGSTGTQY,TRBV6-5,TRBJ2-5
AISGADRAPYVQY,TRBV10-3,TRBJ2-7
SAKTYNEQF,TRBV29-1,TRBJ2-1
SARDPRELGQY,TRBV20-1,TRBJ2-7
ASSPVGGLYGYT,TRBV5-1,TRBJ1-2
ASRTTGEMLETQY,TRBV19,TRBJ2-5
ASSPGTGTMNTEAF,TRBV3-1,TRBJ1-1
SARDANNSPLH,TRBV20-1,TRBJ1-6
ASGAGPNQPQH,TRBV6-5,TRBJ1-5
ASSPRQGWDTGELF,TRBV18,TRBJ2-2
ASSFPTGEAF,TRBV6-6,TRBJ1-1
ATTPITGDGYT,TRBV10-3,TRBJ1-2
ASSQDNRDGETQY,TRBV4-2,TRBJ2-5
ASSSNSGTGPNEKLF,TRBV28,TRBJ1-4
ASSYAGTSGYNEQF,TRBV6-5,TRBJ2-1
ASSERGGEDTQY,TRBV6-4,TRBJ2-3
ASSSNPSGISEQF,TRBV11-3,TRBJ2-1
STTMTGGTEAF,TRBV29-1,TRBJ1-1
ASRMGEEDNEQF,TRBV18,TRBJ2-1
SVGREQF,TRBV29-1,TRBJ2-1